This T cell receptor (beta chain) comes out of a study of T cells in lung cancer brain metastases (dated by TCRdb to between 2018 and 2020). A note on the overall study: Seventeen of the 20 patients had a history of tobacco use, with a median of about 36 pack-years. About 90% of the roughly 20 patients received no interval therapy between primary and metastasis resection. The median interval between acquisition of the primary specimen and acquisition of the brain metastasis specimen was 348 days. The study compared TCR beta CDR3 repertoires of fully resected primary non-small cell lung cancers with those of paired brain metastases. A cohort of around 20 patients was included, from whom 40 or so specimens were contributed, with one primary lung lesion and one brain metastasis obtained from each patient. The median age of the patients at first diagnosis was under 60 years, and the group included about 9 males and 11 to 12 females. An average DNA integrity number of roughly 4 was found in both primary and metastatic specimens, and no significant difference was detected between sites. Summary of the overall study and its limitations: Significantly fewer unique productive clones were found in brain metastases than in paired primaries (median around 1,400 versus 4,600). DNA fragmentation in the FFPE samples may have kept the complete infiltrating T cell repertoire from being retrieved. Most clones were lesion-specific, with limited overlap between paired lesions (mean Morisita index approximately 0.24). A significantly larger repertoire fraction was made up by the ten most abundant clones in brain metastases than in primaries, which was suggestive of clonal expansion. Effects of preoperative corticosteroids on T cell infiltration in brain metastases could not be controlled.

Patients had resection either for delayed recurrence of a solitary brain metastasis or for synchronous oligometastatic disease. To avoid including cancers other than NSCLC, any patient with a history of multiple malignancies was excluded. Tumor areas were macrodissected from roughly 5 deparaffinized 8 to 10 um unstained sections guided by marked H&E slides. Every specimen was formalin-fixed and paraffin-embedded (FFPE). The AllPrep DNA/RNA FFPE Kit was used to extract genomic DNA. As concerns this clone: Its antigen remains undetermined. There are no base qualities to consult, and no much larger clone falls within one base.

There are 17 amino acids in the CDR3, from cysteine to phenylalanine inclusive. Just the 51-base CDR3 DNA is kept, in frame starting at base 1. CDR1 and CDR2 are read off the germline V gene as MNHNS and SASEGT. V ends up 2 bases short and J 6 bases short, with an unmatched junction base count of 8. Each sample received about 2.24 to 5.5 ug of genomic DNA as input, and the DNA input was kept equal within each pair of samples. TCR beta libraries were constructed with the immunoSEQ hsTCRbeta Kit, which uses multiplexed V and J gene primers in two PCR steps. The pooled libraries, together with positive and negative controls, were sequenced on an Illumina MiSeq running a 100-cycle paired-end protocol. Concerning the study's data processing: Raw data were processed by the immunoSEQ vendor into normalized, annotated TCR beta repertoire reports. Richness was defined as unique clones by nucleotide sequence, and total richness was extrapolated with the iChao1 and Efron-Thisted estimators. Pielou's evenness, Simpson's index, top-ten clone proportional abundance, and Morisita overlap index were used to characterize and compare paired lesions. TCRdb's version of the immuneACCESS table is confined to in-frame rearrangements and falls short of the full clone set. An unresolved V gene accounts for under half of the shortfall where checked; the remainder is of unknown origin. V, J and clone size are those of that table, while D and trimming were read from the DNA. The sample data list approximately 3,000 clones, and 80% to 90% of these were observed just once. 5.2% of the sample rests with the top ten.

Sequences were obtained from tumor tissue from the primary lung tumor. What this sample's cell subset or site label stands for: primary lung cancer lesion. This receptor was taken from a woman between 50 and 59 years old with non-small cell lung cancer. This sequence uses TRBV6-1 and TRBJ1-5; 12 middle bases align to TRBD1. The bases read TGTGCCAGCAGTGAAAGGGGACAGGGGGCAGCGGGTCAGCCCCAGCATTTT. This gives the protein CASSERGQGAAGQPQHF.